The 14 T cell receptor beta chains in this list originate from one sample, sequenced in a study of cytomegalovirus exposure and HLA in healthy donors (dated by TCRdb to about 2017). Receptors were amplified or captured by the immunoSEQ multiplex PCR assay. A mixture of 60 forward primers for TCR Vbeta segments and 13 reverse primers for TCR Jbeta segments was used in the multiplex PCR. Sourced from immuneACCESS, this table was stored by TCRdb with only in-frame sequences that have V and J called. A share of the clones is absent; for the studies checked, an unresolved V gene accounts for under half, and the remainder has no known explanation. For this sample the table gives about 110,000 clones, of which about 73% were detected only once. About 4% of the sample belongs to the ten largest clones. Specimen: PBMCs. These TCRs come from a woman in her thirties or forties in good health and CMV-seronegative.

This clone showed up just once. V and J are TRBV7-6 and TRBJ2-7; TRBD1 matches 9 bases. CDR3 size: 14 residues. V lost 5 bases to trimming and J lost 3 bases; unmatched junction nucleotides: 5. CDR1 and CDR2 from the germline V gene are SGHVS and FNYEAQ. The CDR3: CASSPGQGNYEQYF. Written as DNA, the CDR3 is TGTGCCAGCAGCCCGGGACAGGGTAACTACGAGCAGTACTTC.

The chain joins TRBV27 to TRBJ2-7; TRBD2 matches 9 bases. Germline lookup yields CDR1 MNHEY and CDR2 SMNVEV (reference sequence). The CDR3 spans 15 residues. Germline trimming cut 6 bases from V and 3 bases from J; bases unmatched to any gene: 9. The CDR3 DNA reads TGTGCCAGCAGGTTTCGCACTAGCGGGTTCTACGAGCAGTACTTC. This translates into CASRFRTSGFYEQYF.

This clone occurred a few times. The genes are TRBV28 and TRBJ2-3, with D perhaps matching TRBD2 (5 bases). The V end was cut by 7 bases, the J end by 4 bases, with 18 bases between. The CDR3 is made up of 15 amino acids. CDR1 is MDHEN, CDR2 SYDVKM, per germline. The CDR3, as DNA: TGTGCCAGCACCAGCCCAATGGGGAGCCCAGATACGCAGTATTTT. Residues: CASTSPMGSPDTQYF.

This clone has a single count. The rearrangement links TRBV6-1 to TRBJ1-2, with D perhaps matching TRBD1 (5 bases). The CDR3 sequence is 13 residues long. Germline loops: CDR1 MNHNS, CDR2 SASEGT. Trimming pared 2 bases from V and 8 bases from J, leaving 12 bases between. The CDR3 sequence: CASSELGEGGYTF. The CDR3 DNA is TGTGCCAGCAGTGAACTAGGGGAGGGAGGCTACACCTTC.

The gene calls are TRBV7-9 and TRBJ1-1; D is unclear. V was shortened by 1 base and J by 1 base, with 7 bases between the two germline ends. From germline, CDR1 is SEHNR and CDR2 FQNEAQ (reference sequence). The CDR3 sequence is 14 residues long. The CDR3 spells CASSLGQKNTEAFF. In nucleotides, the CDR3 is TGTGCCAGCAGCTTAGGGCAGAAGAACACTGAAGCTTTCTTT.

This clone was observed a single time. The V and J genes are TRBV5-1 and TRBJ2-3, with 7 bases matching TRBD2. This CDR3 contains 15 residues. Germline trimming cut 4 bases from V and 0 bases from J; bases unmatched to any gene: 5. Germline V gene data show CDR1 as SGHRS and CDR2 as YFSETQ. The CDR3 DNA sequence: TGCGCCAGCAGCCCGGGGGGTCCTAGCACAGATACGCAGTATTTT. Translating it yields CASSPGGPSTDTQYF. Variable domain in full (rest from reference TRBV5-1 and TRBJ2-3): KAGVTQTPRYLIKTRGQQVTLSCSPISGHRSVSWYQQTPGQGLQFLFEYFSETQRNKGNFPGRFSGRQFSNSRSEMNVSTLELGDSALYLCASSPGGPSTDTQYFGPGTRLTVL.

This clone was seen once. This sequence joins TRBV9 and TRBJ2-1; TRBD2 agrees at 13 bases. Per germline, CDR1 SGDLS and CDR2 YYNGEE. V dropped 3 bases and J dropped 5; count of bases not matched to a gene: 5. The CDR3 sequence is 16 residues long. The CDR3 here is CASSDHGTSGDNEQFF. CDR3 DNA: TGTGCCAGCAGCGACCACGGGACTAGCGGGGACAATGAGCAGTTCTTC.

The chain carries TRBV5-1 and TRBJ2-2, with 8 bases matching TRBD1. The length of the CDR3 is 16 residues. V gave up 0 bases and J gave up 5 bases; unmatched junction bases: 6. CDR1 and CDR2 from the germline V gene are SGHRS and YFSETQ. The CDR3 sequence: CASSLVARGQTGELFF. The CDR3, as DNA: TGCGCCAGCAGCTTGGTGGCCAGGGGGCAGACCGGGGAGCTGTTTTTT.

The chain uses TRBV4-3 and TRBJ1-2; possibly TRBD1 for D (6 bases). Looked up from germline, CDR1 is LGHNA and CDR2 is YSLEER. The CDR3 has 15 residues. The ends were cut back, 0 bases at V and 4 bases at J, with 12 bases in the middle. The CDR3 sequence: CASSQDRRGVYGYTF. The CDR3 bases are TGCGCCAGCAGCCAAGACCGCAGGGGAGTCTATGGCTACACCTTC.

This chain links TRBV6-4 with TRBJ2-1, with 8 nucleotides matching TRBD1. The CDR3 is made up of 15 amino acids. Germline V CDR1 and CDR2: MRHNA, SNTAGT. V was pared by 3 bases and J by 6 bases, with 7 bases of the junction left unmatched. DNA for the CDR3: TGTGCCAGCAGTGATGGGGCAGGGGGCGGCAATGAGCAGTTCTTC. Amino acids: CASSDGAGGGNEQFF.

Here the CDR3 DNA reads TGCGCCAGCAGCCAAGTCGAGGGAAACACTGAAGCTTTCTTT. It codes for CASSQVEGNTEAFF. V and J are TRBV4-1 and TRBJ1-1; D gene unclear. The V end was cut by 1 base, the J end by 2 bases, with 8 bases between. The germline gives CDR1 MGHRA, CDR2 YSYEKL. The CDR3 has 14 amino acids.

The rearrangement joins TRBV14 to TRBJ1-5; D remains ambiguous. V dropped 1 base and J dropped 1 base, with 8 bases sitting between them. This CDR3 comprises 15 residues. Germline loops: CDR1 SGHDN, CDR2 FVKESK. The CDR3 nucleotides are TGTGCCAGCAGCCAAGCTACGGGGAGCAATCAGCCCCAGCATTTT. Translated, it gives CASSQATGSNQPQHF.

This clone came up a few times. The chain carries TRBV6-5 and TRBJ2-3; D uncertain. Germline V lookup: CDR1 MNHEY, CDR2 SVGAGI. Deletions cut 4 bases from V and 2 bases from J, with 7 bases between. The CDR3 contains 13 residues. The CDR3 loop is CASSSRLTDTQYF. The CDR3 nucleotides read TGTGCCAGCAGTTCCCGACTCACAGATACGCAGTATTTT.

This clone was seen only a few times. This chain connects TRBV6-1 to TRBJ2-1; TRBD2 matches 9 bases. Trimming took 5 bases from V and 8 from J; bases not matched to a gene: 10. The germline V gene has CDR1 MNHNS and CDR2 SASEGT. The length of the CDR3 is 15 residues. CDR3 loop: CASSPGLAPSDEQFF. CDR3 bases: TGTGCCAGCAGTCCCGGACTAGCGCCCTCGGATGAGCAGTTCTTC.